Each of the 27 T cell receptor beta chains below was sequenced from the same sample in a study of shared clonotypes between healthy human individuals. Clones were sequenced by immunoSEQ multiplex PCR, and TCRdb holds only the in-frame ones, with some missing. The data show some 1,600,000 clones, 98% seen once. The sample consisted of naive CD4+ T cells sorted from blood. Subset described: CD45RA+ positively selected. The source is a man in his thirties or forties in good health.

The V and J genes are TRBV27 and TRBJ2-7; 10 bases fit TRBD1. Losses at the gene ends were 7 bases for V and 4 bases for J; bases not matched to a gene: 4. Germline V gives CDR1 MNHEY, CDR2 SMNVEV (reference sequence). The CDR3 totals 13 residues. The CDR3 loop reads CASTRTGGYEQYF. CDR3 sequence (DNA): TGTGCCAGCACCAGGACAGGGGGATACGAGCAGTACTTC.

This clone was picked up one time. The CDR3 loop reads CASSVAARVETQYF. The CDR3 nucleotides read TGTGCCAGCAGCGTAGCGGCCAGAGTAGAGACCCAGTACTTC. V is TRBV9 and J is TRBJ2-5, with no clear D. This CDR3 spans 14 amino acids. CDR1 is SGDLS, CDR2 YYNGEE, per germline. V was cut by 0 bases and J by 4 bases, with 10 bases left in between.

The V gene is TRBV9, the J gene TRBJ2-5; 7 nucleotides match TRBD2. The length of the CDR3 is 16 residues. Germline V gene sequence: CDR1 SGDLS, CDR2 YYNGEE. The V segment lost 0 bases and the J segment 5 bases; nucleotides outside the gene matches: 10. CDR3 sequence (DNA): TGTGCCAGCAGCGTAGGTGGCGGGAGTTTATCCGAGACCCAGTACTTC. This sequence encodes CASSVGGGSLSETQYF.

J is TRBJ2-3 and V is TRBV11-2; 8 nucleotides match TRBD1. The CDR3 has 15 amino acids. The junction had 5 bases not matched to a gene; V was cut back by 5 bases and J by 1 base. Germline loops: CDR1 SGHAT, CDR2 FQNNGV. The CDR3 DNA sequence: TGTGCCAGCAGCGACAGGGGTCATGGCACAGATACGCAGTATTTT. It translates to CASSDRGHGTDTQYF.

This clone appeared once. The rearrangement uses TRBV11-2 and TRBJ2-3, with 11 positions matching TRBD2. The trim removed 5 bases at V and 4 bases at J, leaving 8 bases unmatched. Per the germline V gene, CDR1 is SGHAT and CDR2 is FQNNGV. This CDR3 has 16 amino acids. Written as DNA, the CDR3 is TGTGCCAGCAGCCCAGCTGCTAGCGGGAGGCCAGATACGCAGTATTTT. Amino acid sequence: CASSPAASGRPDTQYF.

This clone was detected once. The chain is built from TRBV5-4 and TRBJ2-7, with 8 positions matching TRBD2. Germline CDR1 and CDR2: SGHNT and YYREEE (reference sequence). The CDR3 runs to 16 residues. Trimming cost V 4 bases and J 2 bases; bases outside gene matches: 11. The CDR3 DNA sequence: TGTGCCAGCAGCGCCGGGCGGGCGGGAGGCGCCTACGAGCAGTACTTC. Amino acids: CASSAGRAGGAYEQYF.

The chain uses TRBV15 and TRBJ2-3, with 8 bases identical to TRBD2. Trimming at V came to 1 base and at J to 3 bases, leaving 9 bases not matched to a gene. This CDR3 comprises 17 residues. Germline assignment: CDR1 LNHNV and CDR2 YYDKDF (reference sequence). The chain's CDR3 is CATSRGAMSGRTDTQYF. In DNA form, the CDR3 reads TGTGCCACCAGCAGAGGTGCCATGAGCGGGAGAACAGATACGCAGTATTTT.

This clone was detected once. The chain uses TRBV7-2 and TRBJ1-2, with a possible D match to TRBD1 (6 bases). There are 15 residues in the CDR3. From germline, CDR1 is SGHTA and CDR2 FQGNSA. Trimming left V 1 base short and J 2 bases short, with 11 bases between. The CDR3 sequence is CASSLGLDRNYGYTF. For the CDR3, the DNA is TGTGCCAGCAGCTTAGGCCTAGACAGGAACTATGGCTACACCTTC.

CDR3 loop: CASQVATDQPQHF. CDR3 bases: TGTGCCAGCCAGGTCGCTACCGATCAGCCCCAGCATTTT. V and J are TRBV6-1 and TRBJ1-5; D unresolved. This CDR3 has 13 amino acids. The germline gives CDR1 MNHNS, CDR2 SASEGT. Trimming stripped 8 bases from V and 5 bases from J, with 13 bases between.

The chain is built from TRBV19 and TRBJ1-5, with D perhaps matching TRBD1 (5 bases). Deletions cut 8 bases from V and 6 bases from J, with 17 bases between. Germline CDR1 is LNHDA and CDR2 is SQIVND (reference sequence). The CDR3 totals 14 residues. The CDR3 DNA follows: TGTGCCAGTGAGGTGGGGCTTTCGAGTCAGCCCCAGCATTTT. The encoded protein is CASEVGLSSQPQHF.

V is TRBV7-9 and J is TRBJ2-7; 8 nucleotides line up with TRBD1. This CDR3 contains 16 residues. Germline V gene data show CDR1 as SEHNR and CDR2 as FQNEAQ (reference sequence). After removal of 5 bases from V and 1 base from J, the junction contained 10 bases not matched to a gene. The CDR3 DNA reads as TGTGCCAGCAGCGACCGACAGGGGATTGGTTCCTACGAGCAGTACTTC. As protein: CASSDRQGIGSYEQYF.

The chain is built from TRBV9 and TRBJ2-2, with 9 bases lining up with TRBD2. The trim removed 0 bases at V and 4 bases at J, leaving 10 bases unmatched. This CDR3 has 18 residues. CDR1 is SGDLS, CDR2 YYNGEE, per germline. For the CDR3, the DNA is TGTGCCAGCAGCGTAGAACTAGCGGGTCCCGGGGGCACCGGGGAGCTGTTTTTT. Residues: CASSVELAGPGGTGELFF.

The CDR3 nucleotides read TGTGCCAGCAGCTTGATTCCCGGGGAGCTGTTTTTT. This codes for CASSLIPGELFF. The rearrangement links TRBV5-5 to TRBJ2-2, with D hard to call. The CDR3 covers 12 residues. The V gene's germline CDR1 is SGHKS and CDR2 YYEKEE (reference sequence). Trimming left V 1 base short and J 6 bases short, with 4 bases between.

The V call is TRBV5-1, the J call TRBJ2-4; 9 nucleotides line up with TRBD1. Unmatched junction bases numbered 8, after V lost 1 base and J lost 12 bases. The CDR3 covers 14 residues. CDR1 is SGHRS, CDR2 YFSETQ, per germline. The CDR3 sequence: CASSLPGQGGDQYF. CDR3 nucleotide sequence: TGCGCCAGCAGCTTGCCGGGACAGGGAGGGGATCAGTACTTC. The complete variable domain, with remaining parts taken from reference TRBV5-1 and TRBJ2-4, reads KAGVTQTPRYLIKTRGQQVTLSCSPISGHRSVSWYQQTPGQGLQFLFEYFSETQRNKGNFPGRFSGRQFSNSRSEMNVSTLELGDSALYLCASSLPGQGGDQYFGAGTRLSVL.

The chain combines TRBV5-6 with TRBJ2-2; D possibly corresponds to TRBD2 (6 bases). The CDR3 totals 14 residues. The ends were cut back, 1 base at V and 6 bases at J, with 10 bases in the middle. From germline, CDR1 is SGHDT and CDR2 YYEEEE. CDR3 loop: CASSLSGPAGELFF. DNA of the CDR3: TGTGCCAGCAGCTTGAGCGGGCCGGCCGGGGAGCTGTTTTTT.

Remarks on this clone: At the DNA level, this CDR3 is encoded by other sequences in the same sample as well. The chain has TRBV6-5 and TRBJ2-2, with D unclear. This CDR3 is built from 12 residues. Trimming took 4 bases from V and 5 from J, leaving 5 bases between them. Germline V gene sequence: CDR1 MNHEY, CDR2 SVGAGI. The CDR3 protein is CASSSPTGELFF. The DNA for the CDR3 is TGTGCCAGCAGTTCCCCTACCGGGGAGCTGTTTTTT.

The chain uses TRBV18 and TRBJ2-1; 9 bases are shared with TRBD1. CDR3 length equals 16 residues. CDR1 KGHSH and CDR2 LQKENI come from the germline V gene. V was pared by 6 bases and J by 9 bases, with 15 bases of the junction left unmatched. In DNA form, the CDR3 reads TGTGCCAGCTCCTTACTCCGGGACAGGGCAGTTTCTGAGCAGTTCTTC. Translation gives CASSLLRDRAVSEQFF.

The chain combines TRBV2 with TRBJ2-7; TRBD1 matches at 9 bases. From germline, CDR1 is SNHLY and CDR2 FYNNEI. J gave up 5 bases and V 5 bases, and 7 bases lay outside the gene matches. This CDR3 has 14 residues. Written as DNA, the CDR3 is TGTGCCAGCAGTACCGACAGGGGGTCGGACGAGCAGTACTTC. Residues: CASSTDRGSDEQYF.

This sequence joins TRBV7-2 and TRBJ2-5, with D possibly being TRBD2 (6 bases). Between the trimmed V and J ends, which lost 6 bases and 5 bases, there was a span of 16 bases. The CDR3 length is 14 residues. CDR1 is SGHTA, CDR2 FQGNSA, per germline. In nucleotides, the CDR3 is TGTGCCAGCAGAGCCGGTGGGACTCGGGAGACCCAGTACTTC. Residues: CASRAGGTRETQYF.

V usage is TRBV28 and J usage is TRBJ2-2; TRBD2 matches 7 bases. Germline trimming cut 2 bases from V and 4 bases from J; bases unmatched to any gene: 4. Looked up from germline, CDR1 is MDHEN and CDR2 is SYDVKM. The CDR3 extends over 15 amino acids. CDR3 DNA sequence: TGTGCCAGCAGTTTAAGGCTAGCGGTCACCGGGGAGCTGTTTTTT. It codes for CASSLRLAVTGELFF.

V usage is TRBV11-2 and J usage is TRBJ2-5, with D maybe TRBD2 (7 bases). The V end was cut by 8 bases, the J end by 4 bases, with 20 bases between. Germline CDR1 reads SGHAT; CDR2 reads FQNNGV. The CDR3 contains 15 residues. CDR3 DNA: TGTGCCAGCGGCCCAGGACACCGGGGGGCAGAGACCCAGTACTTC. Protein: CASGPGHRGAETQYF.

J is TRBJ1-4 and V is TRBV5-5; 9 nucleotides line up with TRBD1. The germline CDR1 and CDR2 sequences are SGHKS and YYEKEE (reference sequence). The V gene end was trimmed by 4 bases and the J gene end by 8 bases; junction bases not matched to a gene: 9. The CDR3 consists of 15 residues. The CDR3 DNA is TGTGCCAGCAGCATGCCGGGACAGGGACTAGAAAAACTGTTTTTT. Residues: CASSMPGQGLEKLFF.

As to this clone: The same CDR3 also results from other DNA sequences found in this sample. The CDR3 bases are TGTGCCAGCAGCTTGAGAGGACCTGGAAACACCATATATTTT. Residues: CASSLRGPGNTIYF. This rearrangement joins TRBV5-6 to TRBJ1-3; no clear D. The length of the CDR3 is 14 residues. In germline, CDR1 is SGHDT, CDR2 YYEEEE. The V end was cut by 1 base, the J end by 2 bases, with 7 bases between.

The chain carries TRBV25-1 and TRBJ2-7, with TRBD1 matching 7 bases. The CDR3 has 14 residues. Germline V gives CDR1 MGHDK, CDR2 SYGVNS. Germline trimming cut 6 bases from V and 3 bases from J; bases unmatched to any gene: 8. CDR3 nucleotide sequence: TGTGCCAGCAGCCCGGGACAGTTTTACTACGAGCAGTACTTC. Translation gives CASSPGQFYYEQYF.

Details on this clone: Additional DNA sequences in this sample encode the identical CDR3. The chain carries TRBV27 and TRBJ2-2; D might be TRBD2 (5 bases). The CDR3 runs to 13 residues. The V gene lost 6 bases and the J gene lost 4 bases, with 9 bases spanning the gap. Germline CDR1 and CDR2: MNHEY and SMNVEV (reference sequence). For the CDR3, the DNA is TGTGCCAGCAGGGGAGCCGGCACCGGGGAGCTGTTTTTT. Translating it yields CASRGAGTGELFF.

V usage is TRBV5-1 and J usage is TRBJ2-2; D remains unclear. Trimming shortened V by 1 base and J by 0 bases, and 10 bases separated the two germline ends. CDR1 and CDR2 from the germline V gene are SGHRS and YFSETQ. This CDR3 region has 16 residues. The chain's CDR3 is CASSLNTWANTGELFF. In DNA, the CDR3 is TGCGCCAGCAGCTTGAACACTTGGGCGAACACCGGGGAGCTGTTTTTT.

This rearrangement joins TRBV27 to TRBJ2-1, with 15 bases fitting TRBD2. V gave up 3 bases and J gave up 8 bases; unmatched junction bases: 8. Germline lookup yields CDR1 MNHEY and CDR2 SMNVEV (reference sequence). This CDR3 has 17 residues. CDR3 coding DNA: TGTGCCAGCAGTTTTAAAAGGACTAGCGGGAGGGTTTATGAGCAGTTCTTC. This sequence encodes CASSFKRTSGRVYEQFF.